This T cell receptor beta chain was captured by sequencing in a study of T-cell memory formation after mild COVID-19. A remark on this clonotype: Its antigen remains unknown.

Regarding the study as a whole: Several responding clones turned up in pre-infection memory, indicating that cross-reactive memory may have taken part. Clones shrinking between day 15 and 85 showed a balanced CD4/CD8 split, and those that grew later tilted toward CD4+.

CDR1 is MGHDK, CDR2 SYGVNS, per germline. This CDR3 contains 13 residues. V was clipped by 3 bases and J by 4 bases, with 9 bases between them. Each CDR3 protein gets one entry after TCRdb re-called the 5' RACE reads with MiXCR. Found here are about 350,000 distinct CDR3 sequences, roughly an eighth of them singletons; the top ten hold 20% to 25%. This TCR derives from a man younger than 35 who had mild COVID-19 (a few samples of this study predate the infection). Cell type and time point are not known. The chain recombines TRBV25-1 with TRBJ1-2; D is undetermined. The sample comprised PBMCs or a T cell subset sorted from them (not recorded which). The CDR3 region is CASSEDGGYGYTF. CDR3 nucleotides: TGTGCCAGCAGTGAGGACGGCGGCTATGGCTACACCTTC.